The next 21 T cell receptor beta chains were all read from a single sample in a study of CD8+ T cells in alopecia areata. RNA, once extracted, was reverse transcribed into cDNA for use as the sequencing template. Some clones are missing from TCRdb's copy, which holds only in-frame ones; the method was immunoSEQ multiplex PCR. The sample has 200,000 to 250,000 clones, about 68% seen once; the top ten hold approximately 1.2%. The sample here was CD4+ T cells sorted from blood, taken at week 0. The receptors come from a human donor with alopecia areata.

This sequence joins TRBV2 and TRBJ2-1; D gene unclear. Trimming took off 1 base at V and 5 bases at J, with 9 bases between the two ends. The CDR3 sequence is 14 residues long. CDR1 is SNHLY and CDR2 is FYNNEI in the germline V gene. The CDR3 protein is CASSEDWLNNEQFF. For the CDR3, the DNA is TGTGCCAGCAGTGAAGACTGGTTAAACAATGAGCAGTTCTTC.

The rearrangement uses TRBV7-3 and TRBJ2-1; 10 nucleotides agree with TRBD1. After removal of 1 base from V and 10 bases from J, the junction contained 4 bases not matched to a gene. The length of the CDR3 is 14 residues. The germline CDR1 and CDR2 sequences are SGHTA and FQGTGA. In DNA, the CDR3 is TGTGCCAGCAGCTTAAGGGACAGGGGTTCGGAGCAGTTCTTC. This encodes CASSLRDRGSEQFF.

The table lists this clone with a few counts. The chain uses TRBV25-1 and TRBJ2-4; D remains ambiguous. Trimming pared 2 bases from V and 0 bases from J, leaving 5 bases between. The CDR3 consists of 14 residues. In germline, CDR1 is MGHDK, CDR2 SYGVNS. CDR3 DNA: TGTGCCAGCAGTGAAGGGGTAGCCAAAAACATTCAGTACTTC. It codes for CASSEGVAKNIQYF. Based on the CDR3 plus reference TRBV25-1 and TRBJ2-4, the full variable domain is EADIYQTPRYLVIGTGKKITLECSQTMGHDKMYWYQQDPGMELHLIHYSYGVNSTEKGDLSSESTVSRIRTEHFPLTLESARPSHTSQYLCASSEGVAKNIQYFGAGTRLSVL.

In nucleotides, the CDR3 is TGCAGCGTGCGAACCACCCCTGACAGTGAAGCTTTCTTT. It translates to CSVRTTPDSEAFF. The V and J genes are TRBV29-1 and TRBJ1-1, with D possibly matching TRBD1 (5 bases). Germline V lookup: CDR1 SQVTM, CDR2 ANQGSEA. This CDR3 contains 13 residues. With 6 bases removed from V and 7 bases from J, the gap between germline ends came to 18 bases. Full variable domain (remainder filled in from reference TRBV29-1 and TRBJ1-1): SAVISQKPSRDICQRGTSLTIQCQVDSQVTMMFWYRQQPGQSLTLIATANQGSEATYESGFVIDKFPISRPNLTFSTLTVSNMSPEDSSIYLCSVRTTPDSEAFFGQGTRLTVV.

The CDR3 region is CASSPDGSPKETQYF. CDR3 sequence (DNA): TGTGCCAGCAGCCCTGACGGGAGTCCGAAGGAGACCCAGTACTTC. This rearrangement joins TRBV7-9 to TRBJ2-5; D possibly corresponds to TRBD2 (6 bases). This CDR3 has 15 residues. Germline lookup yields CDR1 SEHNR and CDR2 FQNEAQ (reference sequence). V was trimmed by 5 bases and J by 5 bases, leaving 18 bases between them.

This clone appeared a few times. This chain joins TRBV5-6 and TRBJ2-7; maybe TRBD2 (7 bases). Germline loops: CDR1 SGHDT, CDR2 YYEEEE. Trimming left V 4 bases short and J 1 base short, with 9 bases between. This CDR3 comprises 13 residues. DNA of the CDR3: TGTGCCAGCAGCAGGGGGGGATCCTACGAGCAGTACTTC. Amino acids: CASSRGGSYEQYF.

CDR3 sequence: CASSDNLYNSPLHF. The CDR3 DNA follows: TGTGCCAGCTCGGACAATCTCTATAATTCACCCCTCCACTTT. V usage is TRBV7-9 and J usage is TRBJ1-6; D might be TRBD1 (5 bases). The V gene's germline CDR1 is SEHNR and CDR2 FQNEAQ (reference sequence). The CDR3 is 14 residues long. Trimming removed 8 bases from V and 3 bases from J, with 11 bases in between.

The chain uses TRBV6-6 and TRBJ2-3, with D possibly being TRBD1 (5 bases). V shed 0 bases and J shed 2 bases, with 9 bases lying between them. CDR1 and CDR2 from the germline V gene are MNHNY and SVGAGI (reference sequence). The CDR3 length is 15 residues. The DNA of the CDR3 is TGTGCCAGCAGTTACTCGAGACAGATCACAGATACGCAGTATTTT. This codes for CASSYSRQITDTQYF.

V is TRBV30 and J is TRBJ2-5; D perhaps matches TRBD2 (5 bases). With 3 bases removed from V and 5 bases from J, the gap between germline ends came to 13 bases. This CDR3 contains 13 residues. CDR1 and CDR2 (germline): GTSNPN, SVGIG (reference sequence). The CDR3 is CAWRGYRGETQYF. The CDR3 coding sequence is TGTGCCTGGAGGGGGTACAGAGGGGAGACCCAGTACTTC.

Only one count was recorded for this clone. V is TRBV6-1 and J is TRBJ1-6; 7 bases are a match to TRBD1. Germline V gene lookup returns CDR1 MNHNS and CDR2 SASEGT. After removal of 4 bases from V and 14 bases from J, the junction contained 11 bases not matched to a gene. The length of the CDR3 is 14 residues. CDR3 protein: CASSVDRAGKALHF. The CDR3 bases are TGTGCCAGCAGTGTCGACAGGGCCGGAAAGGCCCTCCACTTT.

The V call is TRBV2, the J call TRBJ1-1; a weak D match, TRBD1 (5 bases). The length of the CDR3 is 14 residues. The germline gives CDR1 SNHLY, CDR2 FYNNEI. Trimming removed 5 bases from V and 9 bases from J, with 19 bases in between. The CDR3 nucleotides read TGTGCCAGCAGTCTCGGGGCCGCGGAAAGGAAAGCTTTCTTT. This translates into CASSLGAAERKAFF.

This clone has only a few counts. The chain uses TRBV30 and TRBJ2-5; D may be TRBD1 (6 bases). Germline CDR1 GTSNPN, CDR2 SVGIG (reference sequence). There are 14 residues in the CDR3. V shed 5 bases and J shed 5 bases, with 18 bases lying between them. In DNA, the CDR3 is TGTGCCTGGGAACCAACAGGGTTTCGGGAGACCCAGTACTTC. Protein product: CAWEPTGFRETQYF.

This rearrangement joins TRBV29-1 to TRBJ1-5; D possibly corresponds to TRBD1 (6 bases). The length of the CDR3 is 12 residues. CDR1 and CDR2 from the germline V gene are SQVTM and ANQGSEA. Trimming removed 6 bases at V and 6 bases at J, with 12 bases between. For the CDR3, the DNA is TGCAGCGTAGAGGGGGGTACTCAGCCCCAGCATTTT. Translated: CSVEGGTQPQHF.

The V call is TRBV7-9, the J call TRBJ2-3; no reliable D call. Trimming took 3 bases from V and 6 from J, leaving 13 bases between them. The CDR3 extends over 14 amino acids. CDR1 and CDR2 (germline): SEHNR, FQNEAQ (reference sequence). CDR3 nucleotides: TGTGCCAGCAGCTTCGCCTCCTCCCTGGATACGCAGTATTTT. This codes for CASSFASSLDTQYF.

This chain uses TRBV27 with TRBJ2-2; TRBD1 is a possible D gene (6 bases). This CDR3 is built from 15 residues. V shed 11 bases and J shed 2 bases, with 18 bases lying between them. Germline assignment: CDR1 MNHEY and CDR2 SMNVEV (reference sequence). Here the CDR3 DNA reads TGTGCCGGGGTATTACAGGGACCAAACACCGGGGAGCTGTTTTTT. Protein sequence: CAGVLQGPNTGELFF.

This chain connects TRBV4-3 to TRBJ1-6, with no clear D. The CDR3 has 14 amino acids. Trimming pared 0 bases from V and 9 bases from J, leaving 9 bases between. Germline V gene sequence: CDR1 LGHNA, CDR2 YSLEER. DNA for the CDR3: TGCGCCAGCAGCCAAGAAAGTGCTGGTTCACCCCTCCACTTT. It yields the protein CASSQESAGSPLHF.

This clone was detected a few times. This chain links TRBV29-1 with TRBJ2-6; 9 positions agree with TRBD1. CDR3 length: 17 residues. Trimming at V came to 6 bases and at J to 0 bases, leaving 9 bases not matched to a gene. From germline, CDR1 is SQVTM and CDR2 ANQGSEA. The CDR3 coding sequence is TGCAGCGTCACCACAGGGGGCGCGTTCTCTGGGGCCAACGTCCTGACTTTC. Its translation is CSVTTGGAFSGANVLTF.

CDR3 amino acids: CASSVVPLGDGYTF. In nucleotides, the CDR3 is TGTGCCAGCAGCGTAGTCCCCCTTGGGGATGGCTACACCTTC. The chain is built from TRBV9 and TRBJ1-2; D unresolved. Trimming removed 0 bases from V and 6 bases from J, with 12 bases in between. The V gene's germline CDR1 is SGDLS and CDR2 YYNGEE. The CDR3 consists of 14 residues.

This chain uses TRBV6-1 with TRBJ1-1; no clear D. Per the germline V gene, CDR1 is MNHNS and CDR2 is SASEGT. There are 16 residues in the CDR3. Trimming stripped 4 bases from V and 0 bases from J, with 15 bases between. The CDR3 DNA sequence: TGTGCCAGCAGTGCGGTCGCAGCCCCTTTGAACACTGAAGCTTTCTTT. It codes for CASSAVAAPLNTEAFF.

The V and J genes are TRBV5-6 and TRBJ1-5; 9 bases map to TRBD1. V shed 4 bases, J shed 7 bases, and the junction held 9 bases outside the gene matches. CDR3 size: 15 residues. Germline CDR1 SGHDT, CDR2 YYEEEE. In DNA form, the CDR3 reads TGTGCCAGCAGCCGAACGACAGGGGGTAGACAGCCCCAGCATTTT. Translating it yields CASSRTTGGRQPQHF.

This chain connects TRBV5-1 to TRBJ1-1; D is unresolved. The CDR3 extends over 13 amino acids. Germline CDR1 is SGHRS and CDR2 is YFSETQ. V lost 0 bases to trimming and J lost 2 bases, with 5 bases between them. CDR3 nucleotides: TGCGCCAGCAGCTTGGTCAGCAACACTGAAGCTTTCTTT. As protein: CASSLVSNTEAFF.